A single sample gave rise to the 18 T cell receptor beta chains below, sequenced in a study of technical replicates of blood from a handful of donors. Generated by immunoSEQ multiplex PCR, the TCRdb table keeps only in-frame clones and is missing some. The sample contains over 60,000 clones, 93% of which appear only once. What was sequenced was T cells isolated from PBMCs. The receptor source for this set is a human donor in good health.

The chain carries TRBV5-4 and TRBJ1-1, with D possibly matching TRBD1 (6 bases). The CDR3 has 16 amino acids. Germline assignment: CDR1 SGHNT and CDR2 YYREEE (reference sequence). V lost 0 bases and J lost 0, with 12 bases in between. This CDR3 reads CASSLGGGKMNTEAFF. The CDR3 bases are TGTGCCAGCAGCTTGGGGGGGGGCAAGATGAACACTGAAGCTTTCTTT.

The CDR3 DNA is TGTGCCAGCAGTCCCCCGCGGACAGGACCAGGCTCCTACGAGCAGTACTTC. This translates into CASSPPRTGPGSYEQYF. The chain joins TRBV28 to TRBJ2-7, with TRBD1 matching over 7 bases. The CDR3 loop spans 17 amino acids. The V and J ends lost 5 bases and 0 bases, in that order; junction bases with no gene match: 13. The germline gives CDR1 MDHEN, CDR2 SYDVKM.

The table lists this clone with a few counts. The V gene is TRBV30, the J gene TRBJ1-1; TRBD1 agrees at 7 bases. Trimming at V came to 4 bases and at J to 10 bases, leaving 12 bases not matched to a gene. This CDR3 is built from 13 residues. Per the germline V gene, CDR1 is GTSNPN and CDR2 is SVGIG (reference sequence). The CDR3: CAWTGQGVLGAFF. The CDR3 DNA sequence: TGTGCCTGGACCGGGCAGGGGGTCTTAGGAGCTTTCTTT.

This clone was observed a handful of times. CDR3 nucleotide sequence: TGTGCCAGCAGCGTAGGCCGCCCGGGTTACTCCACTGAAGCTTTCTTT. Its protein is CASSVGRPGYSTEAFF. J is TRBJ1-1 and V is TRBV9; D ambiguous. Germline V lookup: CDR1 SGDLS, CDR2 YYNGEE. The CDR3 runs 16 residues. The V end was cut by 0 bases, the J end by 4 bases, with 16 bases between.

This chain links TRBV2 with TRBJ1-2; 7 nucleotides align to TRBD1. The CDR3 length is 12 residues. Germline V gene sequence: CDR1 SNHLY, CDR2 FYNNEI. V lost 7 bases and J lost 8; bases outside the gene matches: 7. The CDR3 DNA reads as TGTGCCAGCAAAGGAGGGGGCTGGGGCTACACCTTC. Translating gives CASKGGGWGYTF.

The V gene is TRBV5-4, the J gene TRBJ1-2; possible D gene TRBD1, 6 bases. CDR3 size: 13 residues. V gave up 4 bases and J gave up 1 base, with 8 bases separating them. CDR1 and CDR2 (germline): SGHNT, YYREEE (reference sequence). The CDR3 spells CASSADSNYGYTF. CDR3 nucleotide sequence: TGTGCCAGCAGCGCGGACAGTAACTATGGCTACACCTTC.

The chain links TRBV27 to TRBJ2-7; TRBD2 matches at 8 bases. This CDR3 spans 14 amino acids. CDR1 is MNHEY and CDR2 is SMNVEV in the germline V gene (reference sequence). V lost 8 bases, J lost 2 bases, and 8 bases stayed unmatched. The CDR3 nucleotides are TGTGCCAGCTCCGTCTCCGGGAGGGCCTACGAGCAGTACTTC. It specifies CASSVSGRAYEQYF.

V and J are TRBV30 and TRBJ2-6, with D perhaps TRBD2 (6 bases). CDR1 is GTSNPN and CDR2 is SVGIG in the germline V gene (reference sequence). Trimming removed 7 bases at V and 4 bases at J, with 20 bases between. CDR3 length equals 16 residues. The CDR3, as DNA: TGTGCCTTGGCCGGACTACAATTCCCCGGGGCCAACGTCCTGACTTTC. Residues: CALAGLQFPGANVLTF.

The chain employs TRBV11-3 and TRBJ1-1, with a possible D match to TRBD1 (6 bases). The V end was cut by 2 bases, the J end by 10 bases, with 14 bases between. From germline, CDR1 is SGHNT and CDR2 YENEEA. The CDR3 consists of 13 residues. The CDR3: CASSLSPQGIAFF. CDR3 DNA: TGTGCCAGCAGCTTATCCCCACAGGGAATAGCTTTCTTT. Looking up the rest from reference TRBV11-3 and TRBJ1-1 gives the full variable domain: EAGVVQSPRYKIIEKKQPVAFWCNPISGHNTLYWYLQNLGQGPELLIRYENEEAVDDSQLPKDRFSAERLKGVDSTLKIQPAELGDSAVYLCASSLSPQGIAFFGQGTRLTVV.

The chain links TRBV2 to TRBJ2-1; 11 nucleotides match TRBD2. This CDR3 is built from 15 residues. Germline V gives CDR1 SNHLY, CDR2 FYNNEI. V shed 6 bases and J 5 bases; nucleotides not matched to a gene: 6. For the CDR3, the DNA is TGTGCCAGCAGGCCCCTAGCGGGGGGAGACAATGAGCAGTTCTTC. This gives the protein CASRPLAGGDNEQFF.

The chain carries TRBV7-8 and TRBJ1-2; 7 bases are a match to TRBD1. The CDR3 runs 14 residues. Germline-derived CDR1 and CDR2 are SGHVS and FQNEAQ. The J segment lost 7 bases and the V segment lost 1 base, leaving 6 bases of the junction unmatched. The CDR3 protein is CASSLDLTGPGYTF. CDR3 coding DNA: TGTGCCAGCAGCTTAGATCTGACAGGGCCTGGCTACACCTTC.

The chain is built from TRBV14 and TRBJ2-1, with a possible D match to TRBD2 (5 bases). This CDR3 contains 12 residues. Germline V CDR1 and CDR2: SGHDN, FVKESK. Trimming shortened V by 2 bases and J by 8 bases, and 7 bases separated the two germline ends. CDR3 sequence (DNA): TGTGCCAGCAGCCAACATAGCGATGAGCAGTTCTTC. Translated, it gives CASSQHSDEQFF. Combining the CDR3 with reference TRBV14 and TRBJ2-1 gives the whole variable domain EAGVTQFPSHSVIEKGQTVTLRCDPISGHDNLYWYRRVMGKEIKFLLHFVKESKQDESGMPNNRFLAERTGGTYSTLKVQPAELEDSGVYFCASSQHSDEQFFGPGTRLTVL.

The V gene is TRBV6-5, the J gene TRBJ1-3; TRBD1 might be the D (5 bases). This CDR3 has 15 residues. From germline, CDR1 is MNHEY and CDR2 SVGAGI. V was trimmed by 4 bases and J by 0 bases, leaving 10 bases between them. CDR3 loop: CASSFDSSSGNTIYF. The CDR3 nucleotides are TGTGCCAGCAGTTTTGACAGCTCCTCTGGAAACACCATATATTTT.

The gene calls are TRBV5-1 and TRBJ1-2; D may be TRBD1 (6 bases). Germline-derived CDR1 and CDR2 are SGHRS and YFSETQ. The germline V and J ends were trimmed by 5 bases and 3 bases, with 11 bases remaining between them. The CDR3 extends over 13 amino acids. CDR3 sequence reads: CASRKGGDYGYTF. In DNA form, the CDR3 reads TGCGCCAGCAGGAAAGGGGGGGACTATGGCTACACCTTC.

V and J are TRBV4-1 and TRBJ2-2; no clear D. Germline values: CDR1 MGHRA, CDR2 YSYEKL. The CDR3 extends over 17 amino acids. Trimming shortened V by 3 bases and J by 4 bases, and 18 bases separated the two germline ends. CDR3 nucleotide sequence: TGCGCCAGCAGCCAGAGAACTTTGCTGGTGGTCACCGGGGAGCTGTTTTTT. Amino acid sequence: CASSQRTLLVVTGELFF.

The chain joins TRBV13 to TRBJ1-2; perhaps TRBD1 as D (5 bases). Germline CDR1 reads PRHDT; CDR2 reads FYEKMQ (reference sequence). V dropped 2 bases and J dropped 3 bases, with 25 bases sitting between them. The CDR3 is 19 residues long. The CDR3 sequence: CASSLRGGIGSEIHYGYTF. Here the CDR3 DNA reads TGTGCCAGCAGCTTACGGGGGGGGATTGGCTCGGAGATTCACTATGGCTACACCTTC.

For the CDR3, the DNA is TGTGCCAGTAGTAACAACCGGGACAGGGGACGGCAGCCCCAGCATTTT. Its protein is CASSNNRDRGRQPQHF. The chain employs TRBV19 and TRBJ1-5, with 10 bases that match TRBD1. Losses at the gene ends were 4 bases for V and 7 bases for J; bases not matched to a gene: 10. CDR1 and CDR2 from the germline V gene are LNHDA and SQIVND (reference sequence). CDR3 size: 16 residues.

This clone was seen more than once but under ten times. V usage is TRBV14 and J usage is TRBJ2-5; the D gene is possibly TRBD1 (5 bases). The CDR3 runs to 13 residues. The ends were cut back, 6 bases at V and 3 bases at J, with 11 bases in the middle. Germline CDR1 SGHDN, CDR2 FVKESK. CDR3 residues: CASRDNQKETQYF. In nucleotides, the CDR3 is TGTGCCAGCAGGGACAACCAAAAAGAGACCCAGTACTTC.